Described below is a single TCR beta chain sequence and its context. Its recognized antigen is unknown. Base qualities are not recorded, but no much larger clone differs from it by a single base. TCRbeta CDR3 regions were profiled with the immunoSEQ Assay using bias-controlled multiplex PCR amplification of genomic DNA. The authors' analysis ran thus. To quantify the absolute abundance of each unique TCRbeta CDR3 region, the sequences were collapsed and filtered. Differential abundance was tested with two models: a binomial (Fisher-equivalent) model and a beta-binomial model that adds time-dependent variance fitted from healthy donors. Clones with fewer than 5 combined templates were excluded, and clones with Benjamini-Hochberg FDR below 0.01 were called differentially abundant. In the beta-binomial model, variance was expressed as a function of the total template count across the two samples, in the form v = (b*log(k)+a)^2. Drawn from immuneACCESS, this table holds only the in-frame rearrangements with V and J called that TCRdb kept. Clones are partly lost; checked studies trace under half to an unresolved V gene and leave the rest unexplained. V and J calls and clone size are as listed in that table; D and trimming were resolved from the DNA. A total of around 85,000 clones appear in this sample, around 89% of them only once. About 3% of the sample rests with the top ten.

During the collection period, no infections or other immune events were recorded for the healthy donors. Blood repertoires from healthy donors were used as a training cohort for calibrating time-dependent variance in a beta-binomial model of differential abundance of T-cell clones. The training cohort was composed of roughly 10 healthy donors, 3 female and 7 male. An age range of about 25 to 64 years, with an average of about 45 years, was recorded for the donors. Whole blood was collected from each healthy donor at three time points spaced 2 to 3 weeks apart and obtained from a commercial supplier. Genomic DNA was extracted from unsorted whole blood for immunosequencing. These data come from a study of identifying expanded T cells in peripheral blood (dated 2019 in TCRdb). Background for the entire study: Separate aliquots of the same genomic DNA pool were sequenced to produce technical replicates, and four replicates were compared in pairs.

The germline V gene (reference sequence) specifies SEHNR as CDR1 and FQNEAQ as CDR2. A distance of 8 bases separates the germline ends of V and J, which lose 2 bases and 6 bases respectively. Measured from the cysteine to the phenylalanine, the CDR3 is 12 residues long. Left in the record is the CDR3 DNA by itself, 36 bases read in frame from the first base. The investigation overall reported the following: For all healthy donors, the variance in clone template counts between two-week samples rose significantly as total template count increased. The binomial model flagged approximately 1.2 differentially abundant clones between technical replicates but around 15 over about 2 weeks and 18 to 20 over about 4 weeks. Across all healthy-donor time intervals, the beta-binomial model significantly lowered both the number of clones called differentially abundant and the false-positive rate. It was expected by the authors that biological variance in healthy repertoires might increase further over much longer intervals, such as months to years.

This receptor was obtained from a person aged 18 to 70 in good health. Sequencing was performed on blood. The rearrangement combines TRBV7-9 with TRBJ2-7; the D segment could be TRBD2, given 6 matching bases. The nucleotides read TGTGCCAGCAGCTTACCTAGCGCCGAGCAGTACTTC. Protein translation: CASSLPSAEQYF.